The 23 T cell receptor beta chains presented below share a single source sample, sequenced in a study of cytomegalovirus exposure and HLA in healthy donors. Amplification used 60 Vbeta primers and 13 Jbeta primers. Sequencing was performed with immunoSEQ multiplex PCR; in TCRdb, only in-frame clones are kept and a portion is missing. The table includes roughly 110,000 clones, over 75% detected once. Sample: PBMCs. These receptors were collected from a male donor in good health and CMV-seronegative.

The rearrangement uses TRBV7-9 and TRBJ2-6; possibly TRBD2 for D (6 bases). The germline V and J ends were trimmed by 3 bases and 3 bases, with 15 bases remaining between them. The CDR3 has 17 amino acids. Germline values: CDR1 SEHNR, CDR2 FQNEAQ (reference sequence). The CDR3 bases are TGTGCCAGCAGCTTCGTCCAGGGAGGCGGTGGGGCCAACGTCCTGACTTTC. This encodes CASSFVQGGGGANVLTF.

DNA of the CDR3: TGCGCCAGCAGCTTGGTTAGGGGTGGCGAGCAGTACTTC. Protein product: CASSLVRGGEQYF. The chain combines TRBV5-1 with TRBJ2-7; TRBD1 is a possible D gene (5 bases). V was clipped by 0 bases and J by 6 bases, with 10 bases between them. The length of the CDR3 is 13 residues. Germline CDR1 reads SGHRS; CDR2 reads YFSETQ. The whole variable domain, filled in from reference TRBV5-1 and TRBJ2-7, reads KAGVTQTPRYLIKTRGQQVTLSCSPISGHRSVSWYQQTPGQGLQFLFEYFSETQRNKGNFPGRFSGRQFSNSRSEMNVSTLELGDSALYLCASSLVRGGEQYFGPGTRLTVT.

The chain employs TRBV6-6 and TRBJ1-1; TRBD1 matches 7 bases. This CDR3 contains 16 residues. V lost 6 bases and J lost 1; bases outside the gene matches: 11. The V gene's germline CDR1 is MNHNY and CDR2 SVGAGI (reference sequence). This CDR3 reads CASRTSPGQKNTEAFF. The CDR3 DNA reads TGTGCCAGCAGAACTTCCCCGGGACAGAAGAACACTGAAGCTTTCTTT.

This clone was picked up a small number of times. The chain uses TRBV6-1 and TRBJ1-4; D remains unclear. Germline assignment: CDR1 MNHNS and CDR2 SASEGT. The CDR3 has 15 residues. V lost 7 bases to trimming and J lost 0 bases, with 12 bases between them. The chain's CDR3 is CASNIRGATNEKLFF. The CDR3 coding sequence is TGTGCCAGCAACATCCGGGGAGCAACTAATGAAAAACTGTTTTTT.

The CDR3: CASSPPGSPLASITDTQYF. For the CDR3, the DNA is TGTGCCAGCTCACCCCCGGGGTCTCCGCTAGCGTCGATCACAGATACGCAGTATTTT. The chain is built from TRBV18 and TRBJ2-3, with a tentative D call TRBD2 (6 bases). The CDR3 totals 19 residues. The V end was cut by 3 bases, the J end by 2 bases, with 24 bases between. CDR1 KGHSH and CDR2 LQKENI come from the germline V gene.

The rearrangement uses TRBV11-2 and TRBJ1-1; TRBD1 is a possible D gene (5 bases). Between the trimmed V and J ends, which lost 1 base and 6 bases, there was a span of 12 bases. The germline V gene has CDR1 SGHAT and CDR2 FQNNGV. This CDR3 contains 14 residues. The CDR3 DNA follows: TGTGCCAGCAGCTTAGCAGGGATTGGCGCTGAAGCTTTCTTT. Translated: CASSLAGIGAEAFF.

This clone was picked up one time. The J gene is TRBJ2-3, the V gene TRBV18; D is uncertain. The germline gives CDR1 KGHSH, CDR2 LQKENI. The V end was cut by 4 bases, the J end by 2 bases, with 7 bases between. This CDR3 spans 13 amino acids. CDR3 nucleotides: TGTGCCAGCTCACAGCTAGACACAGATACGCAGTATTTT. Protein product: CASSQLDTDTQYF.

This clone showed up just once. The chain is built from TRBV5-4 and TRBJ2-5; the D gene is possibly TRBD1 (5 bases). V was shortened by 4 bases and J by 5 bases, with 9 bases between the two germline ends. The CDR3 loop spans 12 amino acids. Germline CDR1 and CDR2: SGHNT and YYREEE (reference sequence). The CDR3 protein is CASSTRVETQYF. As DNA, the CDR3 is TGTGCCAGCAGCACCAGGGTGGAGACCCAGTACTTC.

The chain links TRBV19 to TRBJ2-2, with D possibly TRBD2 on 5 matching bases. Germline CDR1 and CDR2: LNHDA and SQIVND (reference sequence). Trimming cost V 3 bases and J 8 bases, with 16 bases left between them. The CDR3 is 15 amino acids. The CDR3 DNA follows: TGTGCCAGTAGTATTAAGCGGCCCTGGGAAGGGGAGCTGTTTTTT. It encodes CASSIKRPWEGELFF.

This chain joins TRBV6-5 and TRBJ2-7, with TRBD1 matching over 8 bases. The CDR3 runs 12 residues. Germline values: CDR1 MNHEY, CDR2 SVGAGI. Losses at the gene ends were 5 bases for V and 6 bases for J; bases not matched to a gene: 3. The CDR3 region has the DNA TGTGCCAGCAGTCCCGACAGGGGCGAGCAGTACTTC. It codes for CASSPDRGEQYF.

V and J are TRBV5-1 and TRBJ2-7; 12 positions agree with TRBD2. The CDR3 has 15 amino acids. J was trimmed by 7 bases and V by 0 bases; bases with no gene match: 5. The germline V gene encodes CDR1 SGHRS and CDR2 YFSETQ. CDR3 amino acids: CASSLVASGRGEQYF. In DNA, the CDR3 is TGCGCCAGCAGCTTGGTGGCTAGCGGGAGGGGAGAGCAGTACTTC.

The V and J genes are TRBV19 and TRBJ2-5; a weak D match, TRBD1 (6 bases). The germline V gene encodes CDR1 LNHDA and CDR2 SQIVND (reference sequence). The CDR3 consists of 13 residues. With 6 bases removed from V and 2 bases from J, the gap between germline ends came to 10 bases. The CDR3, as DNA: TGTGCCAGTAGACTCACAGGGCAAGAGACCCAGTACTTC. Translating gives CASRLTGQETQYF.

The J gene is TRBJ2-1, the V gene TRBV5-1, with D possibly TRBD2 on 5 matching bases. This CDR3 has 18 amino acids. The V gene's germline CDR1 is SGHRS and CDR2 YFSETQ. V gave up 4 bases and J gave up 0 bases, with 20 bases separating them. The DNA of the CDR3 is TGCGCCAGCAGCCTCTTCAGACTAAGCGGCCTCTCCTACAATGAGCAGTTCTTC. It codes for CASSLFRLSGLSYNEQFF.

V is TRBV14 and J is TRBJ2-6; no firm D call. The V end lost 4 bases, the J end lost 0 bases, and 10 bases lay between the germline ends. This CDR3 comprises 16 residues. From germline, CDR1 is SGHDN and CDR2 FVKESK. The CDR3 loop is CASSPLIASGANVLTF. CDR3 bases: TGTGCCAGCAGCCCACTAATCGCCTCTGGGGCCAACGTCCTGACTTTC.

V gene TRBV28 combines with J gene TRBJ1-6; TRBD1 matches at 7 bases. Looked up from germline, CDR1 is MDHEN and CDR2 is SYDVKM. The CDR3 totals 16 residues. V dropped 5 bases and J dropped 9; count of bases not matched to a gene: 13. This CDR3 is CASSPPSGQGGSPLHF. DNA of the CDR3: TGTGCCAGCAGTCCGCCATCGGGGCAGGGGGGTTCACCCCTCCACTTT.

This chain's CDR3 is CASSLGGTNSYEQYF. DNA of the CDR3: TGTGCCAGCAGCTTGGGAGGGACCAACTCCTACGAGCAGTACTTC. The V and J genes are TRBV11-3 and TRBJ2-7; 7 positions match TRBD2. Trimming removed 3 bases from V and 0 bases from J; junction bases left unmatched: 5. CDR1 is SGHNT and CDR2 is YENEEA in the germline V gene. The CDR3 is made up of 15 amino acids.

The rearrangement joins TRBV7-2 to TRBJ2-1, with TRBD2 matching over 11 bases. Germline-derived CDR1 and CDR2 are SGHTA and FQGNSA. The CDR3 consists of 16 residues. V dropped 0 bases and J dropped 8; count of bases not matched to a gene: 6. DNA for the CDR3: TGTGCCAGCAGCTTAGCGCTTACTAGCGGGAGCCATGAGCAGTTCTTC. Its translation: CASSLALTSGSHEQFF.

This clone was seen a handful of times. The same CDR3 arises from other DNA sequences in this sample as well. The V and J genes are TRBV7-2 and TRBJ2-7; the D is unclear. CDR1 and CDR2 from the germline V gene are SGHTA and FQGNSA. This CDR3 comprises 14 residues. The V and J ends lost 4 bases and 0 bases respectively, with 10 bases between them. The CDR3 reads CASSSSTGSYEQYF. The CDR3 coding sequence is TGTGCCAGCAGCTCCTCGACTGGCTCCTACGAGCAGTACTTC.

This rearrangement joins TRBV27 to TRBJ2-7; 11 bases are a match to TRBD1. V shed 5 bases and J 13 bases; nucleotides not matched to a gene: 7. CDR1 MNHEY and CDR2 SMNVEV come from the germline V gene (reference sequence). The CDR3 contains 12 residues. The CDR3 loop is CASSLRTGGLYF. DNA of the CDR3: TGTGCCAGCAGTCTAAGGACAGGGGGCCTCTACTTC.

The V and J genes are TRBV6-5 and TRBJ1-3; no definite D call. Germline V gene data show CDR1 as MNHEY and CDR2 as SVGAGI. Trimming took 3 bases from V and 1 from J, leaving 10 bases between them. This CDR3 is built from 15 residues. The CDR3 protein is CASSYGWQSGNTIYF. For the CDR3, the DNA is TGTGCCAGCAGTTATGGTTGGCAGTCTGGAAACACCATATATTTT.

This clone was seen a few times. Here the CDR3 reads CASSQVGAEEKLFF. DNA for the CDR3: TGCGCCAGCAGCCAAGTGGGGGCCGAAGAAAAACTGTTTTTT. The chain carries TRBV4-1 and TRBJ1-4; TRBD1 is a possible D gene (6 bases). The length of the CDR3 is 14 residues. Trimming cost V 1 base and J 8 bases, with 11 bases left between them. The germline V gene has CDR1 MGHRA and CDR2 YSYEKL.

This sequence joins TRBV6-6 and TRBJ2-3; 12 positions agree with TRBD2. Losses at the gene ends were 5 bases for V and 7 bases for J; bases not matched to a gene: 4. The CDR3 length is 14 residues. The germline V gene has CDR1 MNHNY and CDR2 SVGAGI (reference sequence). The CDR3: CASSLAGGPNTQYF. DNA of the CDR3: TGTGCCAGCAGTCTAGCGGGAGGGCCAAATACGCAGTATTTT.

In its sample, this clone was seen a few times. J is TRBJ1-4 and V is TRBV5-6; D is unclear. With 2 bases removed from V and 1 base from J, the gap between germline ends came to 6 bases. The CDR3 loop spans 14 amino acids. In germline, CDR1 is SGHDT, CDR2 YYEEEE. Written as DNA, the CDR3 is TGTGCCAGCAGCTTTAGCGGAACTAATGAAAAACTGTTTTTT. Protein product: CASSFSGTNEKLFF.